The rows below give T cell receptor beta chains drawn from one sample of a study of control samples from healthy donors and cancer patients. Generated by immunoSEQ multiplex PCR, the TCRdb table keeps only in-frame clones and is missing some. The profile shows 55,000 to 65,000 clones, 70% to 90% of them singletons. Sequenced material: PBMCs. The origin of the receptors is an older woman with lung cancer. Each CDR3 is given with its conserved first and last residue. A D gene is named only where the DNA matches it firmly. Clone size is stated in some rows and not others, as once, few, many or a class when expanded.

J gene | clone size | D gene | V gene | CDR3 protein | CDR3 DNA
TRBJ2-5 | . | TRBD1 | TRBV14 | CASSLFRTGTDQETQYF | TGTGCCAGCAGCCTCTTCCGTACCGGGACAGACCAAGAGACCCAGTACTTC
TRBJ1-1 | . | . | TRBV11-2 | CASSSPWVPGAKEAFF | TGTGCCAGCAGCTCCCCTTGGGTCCCAGGGGCTAAGGAAGCTTTCTTT
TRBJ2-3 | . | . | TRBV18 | CASSPISAPDTQYF | TGTGCCAGCTCACCGATCTCCGCTCCAGATACGCAGTATTTT
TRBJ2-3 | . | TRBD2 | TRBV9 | CASSGRTSGYTDTQYF | TGTGCCAGCAGCGGGCGGACTAGCGGTTACACAGATACGCAGTATTTT
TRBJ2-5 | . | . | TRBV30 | CAWRALANQETQYF | TGTGCCTGGAGGGCGCTGGCGAACCAAGAGACCCAGTACTTC
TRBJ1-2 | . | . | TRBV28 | CASSDTLGGEANYGYTF | TGTGCCAGCAGTGACACCCTTGGCGGGGAAGCTAACTATGGCTACACCTTC
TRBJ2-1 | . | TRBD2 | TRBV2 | CASSELAGGLYNEQFF | TGTGCCAGCAGTGAATTGGCGGGGGGGCTCTACAATGAGCAGTTCTTC
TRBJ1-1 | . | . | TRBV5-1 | CASSLQGGGYTEAFF | TGCGCCAGCAGCTTGCAGGGAGGGGGGTACACTGAAGCTTTCTTT
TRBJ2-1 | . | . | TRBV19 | CASSIRGSADEQFF | TGTGCCAGTAGTATTAGGGGCTCGGCCGATGAGCAGTTCTTC
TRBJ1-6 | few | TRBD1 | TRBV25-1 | CASSGLTGGNSPLHF | TGTGCCAGCAGTGGGTTGACAGGGGGCAATTCACCCCTCCACTTT
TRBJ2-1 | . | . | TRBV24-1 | CATSDSTVNEQFF | TGTGCCACCAGTGACTCTACGGTGAATGAGCAGTTCTTC
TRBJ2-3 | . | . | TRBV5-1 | CASSLASPTDTQYF | TGCGCCAGCAGCTTGGCTAGCCCCACAGATACGCAGTATTTT
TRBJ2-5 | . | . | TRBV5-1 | CASGLGPQETQYF | TGCGCCAGCGGCCTAGGGCCTCAAGAGACCCAGTACTTC
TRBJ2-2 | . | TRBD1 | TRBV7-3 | CASSPGQGMTGELFF | TGTGCCAGCAGCCCGGGACAGGGAATGACCGGGGAGCTGTTTTTT
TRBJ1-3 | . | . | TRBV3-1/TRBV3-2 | CASSQERLLKNTIYF | TGTGCCAGCAGCCAAGAAAGACTTTTAAAAAACACCATATATTTT
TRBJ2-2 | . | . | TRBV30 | CAWRGTLTANTGELFF | TGTGCCTGGAGAGGTACGCTGACGGCGAACACCGGGGAGCTGTTTTTT
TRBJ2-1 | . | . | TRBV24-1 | CATSDLLGVNEQFF | TGTGCCACCAGTGATTTATTAGGTGTCAATGAGCAGTTCTTC
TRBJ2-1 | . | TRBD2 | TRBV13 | CASSLRKGTSGRTIYNEQFF | TGTGCCAGCAGCTTAAGGAAGGGGACTAGCGGGAGGACTATCTACAATGAGCAGTTCTTC
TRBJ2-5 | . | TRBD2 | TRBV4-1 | CASSQEQRGVETQYF | TGCGCCAGCAGCCAAGAGCAGCGGGGTGTTGAGACCCAGTACTTC
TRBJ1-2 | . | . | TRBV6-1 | CASSERRDYGYTF | TGTGCCAGCAGTGAAAGGAGGGACTATGGCTACACCTTC
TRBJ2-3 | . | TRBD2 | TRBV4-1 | CASSQVAGGPKADTQYF | TGCGCCAGCAGCCAAGTGGCGGGGGGGCCGAAGGCAGATACGCAGTATTTT
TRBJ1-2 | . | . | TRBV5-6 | CASSLDRGFYGYTF | TGTGCCAGCAGCTTGGACCGGGGGTTCTATGGCTACACCTTC
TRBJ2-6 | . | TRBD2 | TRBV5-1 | CASSPGGAGANVLTF | TGCGCCAGCAGCCCCGGGGGGGCTGGGGCCAACGTCCTGACTTTC
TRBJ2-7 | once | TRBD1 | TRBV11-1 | CASSIGQVYEQYF | TGTGCCAGCAGCATCGGACAGGTCTACGAGCAGTACTTC
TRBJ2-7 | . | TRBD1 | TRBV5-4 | CASSLGRGPYEQYF | TGTGCCAGCAGCTTGGGCAGGGGGCCCTACGAGCAGTACTTC
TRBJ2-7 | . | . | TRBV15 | CATSRDLGSLGEQYF | TGTGCCACCAGCAGAGATCTGGGCTCCCTAGGCGAGCAGTACTTC
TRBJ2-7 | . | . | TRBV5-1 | CASSLGGSSYEQYF | TGCGCCAGCAGCTTGGGGGGGAGCTCCTACGAGCAGTACTTC
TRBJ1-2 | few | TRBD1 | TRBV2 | CASSPGTANYYGYTF | TGTGCCAGCAGCCCTGGGACAGCTAACTACTATGGCTACACCTTC
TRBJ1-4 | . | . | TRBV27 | CASKTRATATNEKLFF | TGTGCCAGCAAAACGCGGGCGACTGCAACTAATGAAAAACTGTTTTTT
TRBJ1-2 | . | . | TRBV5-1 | CASSLAGGAGGYTF | TGCGCCAGCAGCTTGGCCGGGGGTGCGGGTGGCTACACCTTC
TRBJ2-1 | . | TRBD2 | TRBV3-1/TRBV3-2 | CASSHSRASGIPDEQFF | TGTGCCAGCAGCCATTCTCGGGCTAGCGGGATCCCCGATGAGCAGTTCTTC
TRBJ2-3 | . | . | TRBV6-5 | CASTRQGTDTQYF | TGTGCCAGCACCCGCCAGGGCACAGATACGCAGTATTTT
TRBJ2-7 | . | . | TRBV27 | CASSSLSLGRASSYEQYF | TGTGCCAGCAGTTCTTTATCGCTTGGACGGGCCTCCTCCTACGAGCAGTACTTC
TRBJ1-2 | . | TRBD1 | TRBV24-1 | CATSDLWGRGARYGYTF | TGTGCCACCAGTGATTTATGGGGCAGGGGGGCTCGTTACGGCTACACCTTC
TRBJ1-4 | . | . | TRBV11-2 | CASSFSGGLNEKLFF | TGTGCCAGCAGCTTTTCGGGGGGACTTAATGAAAAACTGTTTTTT
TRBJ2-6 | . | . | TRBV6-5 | CASSYSSGAGANVLTF | TGTGCCAGCAGTTACTCTTCCGGGGCCGGGGCCAACGTCCTGACTTTC
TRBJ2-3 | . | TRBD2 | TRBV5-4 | CACSGTSGRANGDTQYF | TGTGCCTGCTCCGGGACTAGCGGGAGGGCCAACGGAGATACGCAGTATTTT
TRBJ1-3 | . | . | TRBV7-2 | CASSLEGPRNTIYF | TGTGCCAGCAGCTTGGAGGGGCCCCGAAACACCATATATTTT
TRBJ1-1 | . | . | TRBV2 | CASSELINTEAFF | TGTGCCAGCAGTGAACTAATAAACACTGAAGCTTTCTTT
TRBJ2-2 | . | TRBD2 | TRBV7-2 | CASRWRTSGRRDTGELFF | TGTGCCAGCAGGTGGCGGACTAGCGGGAGGCGCGACACCGGGGAGCTGTTTTTT
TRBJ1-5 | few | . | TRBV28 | CASSPRGVRGQPQHF | TGTGCCAGCAGTCCCCGGGGGGTAAGGGGTCAGCCCCAGCATTTT
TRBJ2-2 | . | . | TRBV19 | CASCTGTGELFF | TGTGCCAGTTGTACAGGGACCGGGGAGCTGTTTTTT
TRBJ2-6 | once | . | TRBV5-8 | CASDRQLLSSGANVLTF | TGTGCCAGCGATAGGCAGTTACTCAGCTCTGGGGCCAACGTCCTGACTTTC
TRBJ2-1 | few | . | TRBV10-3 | CAISEVSIKPHEQFF | TGTGCCATCAGTGAAGTATCGATCAAACCCCATGAGCAGTTCTTC
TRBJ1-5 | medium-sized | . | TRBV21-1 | CASSGTGTVSNQPQHF | TGTGCCAGCAGCGGAACCGGGACTGTGAGCAATCAGCCCCAGCATTTT
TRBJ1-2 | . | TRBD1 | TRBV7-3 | CASSAGQGGYGYTF | TGTGCCAGCAGCGCGGGACAGGGGGGCTATGGCTACACCTTC
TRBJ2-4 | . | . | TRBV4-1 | CASSQEVGAIQYF | TGCGCCAGCAGCCAAGAAGTCGGGGCTATTCAGTACTTC
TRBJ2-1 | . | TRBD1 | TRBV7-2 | CASRPDRAQGYYNEQFF | TGTGCCAGCAGACCCGACAGGGCTCAAGGGTACTACAATGAGCAGTTCTTC
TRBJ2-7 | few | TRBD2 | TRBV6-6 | CASSYKRGGAEQYF | TGTGCCAGCAGTTACAAACGCGGGGGGGCCGAGCAGTACTTC
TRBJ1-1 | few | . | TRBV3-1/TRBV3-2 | CASSQGPMNTEAFF | TGTGCCAGCAGCCAAGGGCCCATGAACACTGAAGCTTTCTTT
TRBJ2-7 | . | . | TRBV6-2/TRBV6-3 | CASSLGSAYEQYF | TGTGCCAGCAGTTTAGGTTCTGCCTACGAGCAGTACTTC
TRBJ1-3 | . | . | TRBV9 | CASSLSPDSGNTIYF | TGTGCCAGCAGCCTAAGCCCGGACTCTGGAAACACCATATATTTT
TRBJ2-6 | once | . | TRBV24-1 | CATSDRGSGANVLTF | TGTGCCACCAGTGATCGGGGTTCCGGGGCCAACGTCCTGACTTTC
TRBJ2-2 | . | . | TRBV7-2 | CASRPTGNTGELFF | TGTGCCAGCAGACCAACAGGAAACACCGGGGAGCTGTTTTTT
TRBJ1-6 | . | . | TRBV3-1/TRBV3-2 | CASSQDRVRSYNSPLHF | TGTGCCAGCAGCCAAGATAGGGTTCGGTCCTATAATTCACCCCTCCACTTT
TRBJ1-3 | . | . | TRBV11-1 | CASSSSISITGNTIYF | TGTGCCAGCAGCTCATCGATTTCCATTACTGGAAACACCATATATTTT
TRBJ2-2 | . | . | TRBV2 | CASRTTGPNTGELFF | TGTGCCAGCAGGACGACGGGTCCGAACACCGGGGAGCTGTTTTTT